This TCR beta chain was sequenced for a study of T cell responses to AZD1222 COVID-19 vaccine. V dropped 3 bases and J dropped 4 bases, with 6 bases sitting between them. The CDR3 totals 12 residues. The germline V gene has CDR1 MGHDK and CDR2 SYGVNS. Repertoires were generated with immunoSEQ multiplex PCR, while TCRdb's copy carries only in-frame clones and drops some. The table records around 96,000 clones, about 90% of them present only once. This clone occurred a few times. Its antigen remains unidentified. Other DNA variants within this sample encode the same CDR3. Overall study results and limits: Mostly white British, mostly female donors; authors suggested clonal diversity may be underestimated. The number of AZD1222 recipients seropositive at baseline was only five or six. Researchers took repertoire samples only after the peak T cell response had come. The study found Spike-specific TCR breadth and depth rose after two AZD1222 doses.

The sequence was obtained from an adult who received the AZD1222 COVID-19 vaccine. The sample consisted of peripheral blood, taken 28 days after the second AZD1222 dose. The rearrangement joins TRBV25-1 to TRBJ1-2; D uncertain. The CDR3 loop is CASSDGRYGYTF. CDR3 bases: TGTGCCAGCAGTGACGGCCGCTATGGCTACACCTTC.